The 12 T cell receptor beta chains in this list originate from one sample, sequenced in a study of blood T cell repertoires in COVID-19 (dated by TCRdb to 2020 to 2021). The protocol used for the library was the immunoSEQ multiplex PCR assay. TCRdb took over this immuneACCESS table, retaining in-frame rearrangements with V and J assigned. Such tables are incomplete; in checked studies, under half of the missing clones stem from an unresolved V gene, and the remainder is unexplained. For this sample there are 120,000 to 150,000 clones; around nine tenths appear just once. The ten largest clones capture approximately 4% of the sample. The source material was peripheral blood. The receptor source for this set is a woman aged 40-49 years with acute or convalescent COVID-19.

The rearrangement uses TRBV7-8 and TRBJ2-5, with TRBD2 as a possible D gene (6 bases). The length of the CDR3 is 15 residues. The germline V gene encodes CDR1 SGHVS and CDR2 FQNEAQ. Trimming left V 5 bases short and J 4 bases short, with 17 bases between. As DNA, the CDR3 is TGTGCCAGCAGCACCCGGGACTGGATAAGAGAGACCCAGTACTTC. This encodes CASSTRDWIRETQYF.

The chain uses TRBV7-9 and TRBJ1-5; D is ambiguous. The V end was cut by 4 bases, the J end by 4 bases, with 14 bases between. This CDR3 contains 15 residues. Germline loops: CDR1 SEHNR, CDR2 FQNEAQ (reference sequence). Here the CDR3 DNA reads TGTGCCAGCAGCTCCGCAGGCAGTCTAAATCAGCCCCAGCATTTT. It encodes CASSSAGSLNQPQHF. Full variable domain (remainder filled in from reference TRBV7-9 and TRBJ1-5): DTGVSQNPRHKITKRGQNVTFRCDPISEHNRLYWYRQTLGQGPEFLTYFQNEAQLEKSRLLSDRFSAERPKGSFSTLEIQRTEQGDSAMYLCASSSAGSLNQPQHFGDGTRLSIL.

With regard to this clone: This CDR3 is also generated by other DNA sequences in the sample. This chain connects TRBV15 to TRBJ1-5; 10 nucleotides align to TRBD1. CDR1 and CDR2 from the germline V gene are LNHNV and YYDKDF (reference sequence). The length of the CDR3 is 13 residues. V lost 5 bases and J lost 7; bases outside the gene matches: 2. CDR3 sequence reads: CATSGQGGQPQHF. The CDR3, as DNA: TGTGCCACCAGCGGACAGGGGGGCCAGCCCCAGCATTTT. Complete variable domain (other parts from reference TRBV15 and TRBJ1-5): DAMVIQNPRYQVTQFGKPVTLSCSQTLNHNVMYWYQQKSSQAPKLLFHYYDKDFNNEADTPDNFQSRRPNTSFCFLDIRSPGLGDTAMYLCATSGQGGQPQHFGDGTRLSIL.

The chain has TRBV18 and TRBJ2-5; D is ambiguous. The CDR3 covers 13 residues. In germline, CDR1 is KGHSH, CDR2 LQKENI. V lost 2 bases, J lost 5 bases, and 9 bases lay in between. The CDR3 nucleotides read TGTGCCAGCTCACCAGTGGTCGGGGAGACCCAGTACTTC. Translating gives CASSPVVGETQYF.

This clone appeared once. The gene calls are TRBV5-4 and TRBJ1-1, with D possibly TRBD1 on 6 matching bases. CDR1 and CDR2 (germline): SGHNT, YYREEE (reference sequence). This CDR3 contains 14 residues. V shed 2 bases and J shed 1 base, with 9 bases lying between them. CDR3 coding DNA: TGTGCCAGCAGCTTTCCGGGACAGAACACTGAAGCTTTCTTT. Its translation is CASSFPGQNTEAFF.

The chain employs TRBV18 and TRBJ2-1, with D hard to call. Trimming cost V 0 bases and J 5 bases, with 8 bases left between them. CDR3 length: 14 residues. The V gene's germline CDR1 is KGHSH and CDR2 LQKENI. Here the CDR3 DNA reads TGTGCCAGCTCACCACCGGTTAGCAACAATGAGCAGTTCTTC. Its translation is CASSPPVSNNEQFF.

The chain employs TRBV24-1 and TRBJ2-3; D is ambiguous. The V end was cut by 5 bases, the J end by 0 bases, with 8 bases between. CDR1 is KGHDR and CDR2 is SFDVKD in the germline V gene. This CDR3 is built from 14 residues. The CDR3 DNA follows: TGTGCCACCAGTGTTGGCGGCAGCACAGATACGCAGTATTTT. It is translated as CATSVGGSTDTQYF.

The genes are TRBV5-6 and TRBJ1-1, with 10 positions matching TRBD1. Germline lookup yields CDR1 SGHDT and CDR2 YYEEEE. The CDR3 consists of 15 residues. Losses at the gene ends were 2 bases for V and 0 bases for J; bases not matched to a gene: 1. For the CDR3, the DNA is TGTGCCAGCAGCTTCGGGACAGGGGTGAACACTGAAGCTTTCTTT. It codes for CASSFGTGVNTEAFF.

This chain links TRBV7-9 with TRBJ1-2; D unclear. CDR1 SEHNR and CDR2 FQNEAQ come from the germline V gene (reference sequence). V was clipped by 1 base and J by 10 bases, with 7 bases between them. This CDR3 contains 11 residues. This CDR3 reads CASSLGGLYTF. For the CDR3, the DNA is TGTGCCAGCAGCTTAGGAGGGCTCTACACCTTC.

The chain has TRBV6-5 and TRBJ1-2, with a weak D call TRBD1 (5 bases). The CDR3 length is 15 residues. Germline lookup yields CDR1 MNHEY and CDR2 SVGAGI. Trimming removed 6 bases from V and 3 bases from J, with 17 bases in between. The CDR3 is CASSQGGVNYYGYTF. CDR3 coding DNA: TGTGCCAGCAGCCAGGGAGGAGTAAACTACTATGGCTACACCTTC.

The chain combines TRBV5-6 with TRBJ2-7, with D possibly TRBD2 on 6 matching bases. Trimming cost V 3 bases and J 1 base, with 20 bases left between them. The V gene's germline CDR1 is SGHDT and CDR2 YYEEEE. The length of the CDR3 is 17 residues. The CDR3 loop reads CASSWWFEGLGSYEQYF. The CDR3 DNA reads as TGTGCCAGCAGCTGGTGGTTTGAGGGACTCGGATCCTACGAGCAGTACTTC.

The chain is built from TRBV15 and TRBJ2-5; 10 bases agree with TRBD2. J gave up 5 bases and V 0 bases, and 12 bases lay outside the gene matches. The germline CDR1 and CDR2 sequences are LNHNV and YYDKDF (reference sequence). The CDR3 has 18 residues. The CDR3 spells CATSRDPTSGSGGETQYF. The CDR3 bases are TGTGCCACCAGCAGAGATCCGACTAGCGGGTCTGGGGGGGAGACCCAGTACTTC.